This passage covers 20 T cell receptor beta chains from one sample sequenced in a study of beta chain features in type 1 diabetes. Expressed TCRB transcripts got sequenced, as all isolated RNA was reverse transcribed. TCRdb's table, derived via immunoSEQ multiplex PCR, lists solely in-frame clones and lacks some. Of about 740,000 clones listed, around 15% are singletons. General study results and limits: Across all four CD4+ subsets, people with type 1 diabetes showed modestly shorter TCRB CDR3s.

Their antigens remain unidentified. The sequencing sample was made of naive CD4+ T cells from blood. The source is a man aged 18-30 years with type 1 diabetes.

This chain uses TRBV6-5 with TRBJ1-1; possible D gene TRBD1, 6 bases. The germline CDR1 and CDR2 sequences are MNHEY and SVGAGI. The CDR3 runs to 11 residues. Trimming pared 11 bases from V and 3 bases from J, leaving 10 bases between. The CDR3 loop reads CAGEGDTEAFF. DNA of the CDR3: TGTGCCGGGGAGGGGGACACTGAAGCTTTCTTT.

The genes are TRBV5-4 and TRBJ2-6; D is ambiguous. The CDR3 covers 17 residues. V was shortened by 0 bases and J by 2 bases, with 12 bases between the two germline ends. CDR1 is SGHNT, CDR2 YYREEE, per germline (reference sequence). CDR3 sequence reads: CASSLVALHTGANVLTF. The CDR3 DNA reads TGTGCCAGCAGCTTGGTGGCGCTACATACTGGGGCCAACGTCCTGACTTTC.

The chain couples TRBV5-1 to TRBJ2-2, with unresolved D. Trimming left V 1 base short and J 1 base short, with 5 bases between. The CDR3 length is 14 residues. From germline, CDR1 is SGHRS and CDR2 YFSETQ. This CDR3 reads CASSLSQNTGELFF. The DNA for the CDR3 is TGCGCCAGCAGCTTGAGCCAGAACACCGGGGAGCTGTTTTTT.

The V call is TRBV11-2, the J call TRBJ2-5; TRBD2 might be the D (5 bases). The CDR3 is 13 amino acids. From germline, CDR1 is SGHAT and CDR2 FQNNGV. Deletions cut 7 bases from V and 5 bases from J, with 14 bases between. The CDR3: CASTWTYGETQYF. CDR3 coding DNA: TGTGCCAGCACCTGGACTTACGGCGAGACCCAGTACTTC.

For this clone: Other DNA sequences in this sample translate to the same CDR3. The chain has TRBV18 and TRBJ2-3; no reliable D call. The V end lost 0 bases, the J end lost 3 bases, and 7 bases lay between the germline ends. Germline V gene sequence: CDR1 KGHSH, CDR2 LQKENI. The CDR3 covers 14 residues. The CDR3, as DNA: TGTGCCAGCTCACCACCGGAAGGGACAGATACGCAGTATTTT. Its protein is CASSPPEGTDTQYF.

The rearrangement links TRBV18 to TRBJ2-7, with D hard to call. CDR1 is KGHSH, CDR2 LQKENI, per germline. The CDR3 sequence is 12 residues long. V was cut by 3 bases and J by 2 bases, with 5 bases left in between. The CDR3 sequence is CASSPMTYEQYF. DNA of the CDR3: TGTGCCAGCTCACCGATGACCTACGAGCAGTACTTC.

The genes are TRBV5-1 and TRBJ2-2, with 8 bases identical to TRBD1. The trim removed 4 bases at V and 7 bases at J, leaving 6 bases unmatched. The CDR3 has 14 residues. Germline-derived CDR1 and CDR2 are SGHRS and YFSETQ. The CDR3 is CASSPGQEGGELFF. In DNA, the CDR3 is TGCGCCAGCAGCCCGGGACAGGAGGGCGGGGAGCTGTTTTTT. Based on the CDR3 plus reference TRBV5-1 and TRBJ2-2, the full variable domain is KAGVTQTPRYLIKTRGQQVTLSCSPISGHRSVSWYQQTPGQGLQFLFEYFSETQRNKGNFPGRFSGRQFSNSRSEMNVSTLELGDSALYLCASSPGQEGGELFFGEGSRLTVL.

As concerns this clone: A read error may explain this, as a much larger clone is one base away. V is TRBV14 and J is TRBJ1-2, with 7 bases that match TRBD1. J was trimmed by 4 bases and V by 4 bases; bases with no gene match: 3. This CDR3 comprises 13 residues. The germline V gene has CDR1 SGHDN and CDR2 FVKESK. The CDR3 loop reads CASSRDSLYGYTF. The CDR3 DNA follows: TGTGCCAGCAGCCGGGACAGCCTCTATGGCTACACCTTC.

Written as DNA, the CDR3 is TGTGCCAGCAGTTCTGTAAGCGGGGCTTCCTACAATGAGCAGTTCTTC. It encodes CASSSVSGASYNEQFF. This chain uses TRBV27 with TRBJ2-1; TRBD2 aligns across 7 bases. V lost 4 bases and J lost 1; bases outside the gene matches: 7. This CDR3 has 16 residues. CDR1 and CDR2 (germline): MNHEY, SMNVEV (reference sequence).

This clone came up a few times. V is TRBV11-3 and J is TRBJ2-1; no clear D gene. This CDR3 has 13 amino acids. CDR1 is SGHNT and CDR2 is YENEEA in the germline V gene. With 3 bases removed from V and 2 bases from J, the gap between germline ends came to 5 bases. CDR3 DNA sequence: TGTGCCAGCAGCTTCGCAGCCTACAATGAGCAGTTCTTC. This codes for CASSFAAYNEQFF.

This clone was seen only a few times. V and J are TRBV28 and TRBJ1-4; D ambiguous. Germline assignment: CDR1 MDHEN and CDR2 SYDVKM. This CDR3 has 15 residues. Trimming took off 5 bases at V and 2 bases at J, with 12 bases between the two ends. The CDR3 loop is CASSGSVRTNEKLFF. CDR3 in DNA: TGTGCCAGCAGTGGTTCCGTTAGGACTAATGAAAAACTGTTTTTT.

The chain joins TRBV7-9 to TRBJ1-2; 8 bases match TRBD1. J gave up 6 bases and V 5 bases, and 11 bases lay outside the gene matches. The CDR3 contains 15 residues. Germline CDR1 is SEHNR and CDR2 is FQNEAQ (reference sequence). Here the CDR3 DNA reads TGTGCCAGCAGCGCAGGGACAGGACCTGGGGATGGCTACACCTTC. It specifies CASSAGTGPGDGYTF. Based on the CDR3 plus reference TRBV7-9 and TRBJ1-2, the full variable domain is DTGVSQNPRHKITKRGQNVTFRCDPISEHNRLYWYRQTLGQGPEFLTYFQNEAQLEKSRLLSDRFSAERPKGSFSTLEIQRTEQGDSAMYLCASSAGTGPGDGYTFGSGTRLTVV.

The chain couples TRBV19 to TRBJ1-2; 9 bases line up with TRBD1. J gave up 8 bases and V 5 bases, and 6 bases lay outside the gene matches. This CDR3 has 13 residues. In germline, CDR1 is LNHDA, CDR2 SQIVND (reference sequence). The CDR3 reads CASSPRTGEGYTF. The CDR3 nucleotides read TGTGCCAGTAGTCCTCGGACAGGGGAAGGCTACACCTTC.

The chain links TRBV18 to TRBJ1-6; 9 bases map to TRBD1. V was clipped by 0 bases and J by 8 bases; unmatched bases: 5. From germline, CDR1 is KGHSH and CDR2 LQKENI. This CDR3 region has 16 residues. Here the CDR3 DNA reads TGTGCCAGCTCACCACCGGGACAGGGCTCGGATTCACCCCTCCACTTT. This codes for CASSPPGQGSDSPLHF.

This clone was counted only a few times. The chain links TRBV4-1 to TRBJ2-5; TRBD2 might be the D (5 bases). Germline-derived CDR1 and CDR2 are MGHRA and YSYEKL. The CDR3 is 12 amino acids. The V and J ends lost 3 bases and 7 bases respectively, with 9 bases between them. The CDR3 DNA reads TGCGCCAGCAGCCAGCGGGTGGGGACCCAGTACTTC. It encodes CASSQRVGTQYF.

This clone has just a few counts. This chain links TRBV29-1 with TRBJ1-1; D may be TRBD1 (6 bases). Trimming shortened V by 6 bases and J by 5 bases, and 22 bases separated the two germline ends. Looked up from germline, CDR1 is SQVTM and CDR2 is ANQGSEA. The length of the CDR3 is 15 residues. Here the CDR3 DNA reads TGCAGCGTCCCGGGACACCATCCAAAAGGGACTGAAGCTTTCTTT. Residues: CSVPGHHPKGTEAFF.

The CDR3 spells CASSYRNTGDYPEAFF. The CDR3 DNA is TGTGCCAGCAGTTACCGCAACACAGGGGATTACCCTGAAGCTTTCTTT. The rearrangement joins TRBV6-6 to TRBJ1-1, with 7 nucleotides matching TRBD1. CDR3 length: 16 amino acids. Losses at the gene ends were 2 bases for V and 6 bases for J; bases not matched to a gene: 12. Germline-derived CDR1 and CDR2 are MNHNY and SVGAGI (reference sequence).

The J gene is TRBJ2-7, the V gene TRBV13, with D perhaps being TRBD1 or TRBD2 (6 bases each). V was shortened by 5 bases and J by 3 bases, with 17 bases between the two germline ends. Germline values: CDR1 PRHDT, CDR2 FYEKMQ (reference sequence). The CDR3 has 15 amino acids. CDR3 amino acids: CASSPRVGGNYEQYF. CDR3 nucleotide sequence: TGTGCCAGCAGCCCTAGGGTGGGGGGCAACTACGAGCAGTACTTC.

This clone came up a few times. The chain is built from TRBV7-9 and TRBJ2-5; perhaps TRBD2 as D (5 bases). V lost 2 bases and J 5 bases, leaving 21 bases between the germline ends. Germline CDR1 reads SEHNR; CDR2 reads FQNEAQ (reference sequence). This CDR3 region has 17 residues. CDR3 sequence (DNA): TGTGCCAGCAGCTTAATGGGCCTAGCCCTCTCCGAGGAGACCCAGTACTTC. Translating it yields CASSLMGLALSEETQYF.

V gene TRBV30 combines with J gene TRBJ1-1, with TRBD1 matching over 7 bases. The CDR3 covers 15 residues. The V gene end was trimmed by 3 bases and the J gene end by 4 bases; junction bases not matched to a gene: 11. Germline lookup yields CDR1 GTSNPN and CDR2 SVGIG (reference sequence). CDR3 sequence reads: CAWSPLQGETTEAFF. DNA of the CDR3: TGTGCCTGGAGCCCACTGCAGGGGGAGACCACTGAAGCTTTCTTT. Full variable domain (rest looked up from reference TRBV30 and TRBJ1-1): SQTIHQWPATLVQPVGSPLSLECTVEGTSNPNLYWYRQAAGRGLQLLFYSVGIGQISSEVPQNLSASRPQDRQFILSSKKLLLSDSGFYLCAWSPLQGETTEAFFGQGTRLTVV.